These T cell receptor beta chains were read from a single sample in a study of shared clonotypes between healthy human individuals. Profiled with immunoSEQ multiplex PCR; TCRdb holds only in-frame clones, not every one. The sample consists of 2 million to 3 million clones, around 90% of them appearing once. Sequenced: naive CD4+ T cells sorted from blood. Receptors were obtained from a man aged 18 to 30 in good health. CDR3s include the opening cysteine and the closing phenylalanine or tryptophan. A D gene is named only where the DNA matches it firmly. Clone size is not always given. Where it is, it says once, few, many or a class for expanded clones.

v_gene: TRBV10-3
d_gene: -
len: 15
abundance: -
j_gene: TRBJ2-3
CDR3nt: TGTGCCATCAGTGACTTCCAAGGAAGCACAGATACGCAGTATTTT
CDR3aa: CAISDFQGSTDTQYF

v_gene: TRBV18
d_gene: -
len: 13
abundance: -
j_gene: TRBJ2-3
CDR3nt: TGTGCCAGCTCCAGCGGGTTTACAGATACGCAGTATTTT
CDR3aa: CASSSGFTDTQYF

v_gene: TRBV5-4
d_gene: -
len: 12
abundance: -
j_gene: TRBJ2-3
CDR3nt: TGTGCCAGCAGCTTGGACCGGGATACGCAGTATTTT
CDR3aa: CASSLDRDTQYF

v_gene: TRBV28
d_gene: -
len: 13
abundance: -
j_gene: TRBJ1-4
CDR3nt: TGTGCCAGCACTCCCCAGGCCTATGAAAAACTGTTTTTT
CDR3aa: CASTPQAYEKLFF

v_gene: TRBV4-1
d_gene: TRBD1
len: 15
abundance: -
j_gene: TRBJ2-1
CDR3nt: TGCGCCAGCAGCCGAGGGGACAGGCGGTACAATGAGCAGTTCTTC
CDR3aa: CASSRGDRRYNEQFF

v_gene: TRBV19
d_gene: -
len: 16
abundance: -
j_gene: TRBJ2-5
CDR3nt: TGTGCCTCGGGACGGCTAGCAGGCCAGGATCTCCGGACCCAGTACTTC
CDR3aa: CASGRLAGQDLRTQYF

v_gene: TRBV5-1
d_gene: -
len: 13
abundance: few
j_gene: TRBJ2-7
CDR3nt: TGCGCCAGCAGCTTGATTCCCGAGGACGAGCAGTACTTC
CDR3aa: CASSLIPEDEQYF

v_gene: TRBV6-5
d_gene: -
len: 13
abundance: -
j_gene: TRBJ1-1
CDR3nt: TGTGCCAGCAGTTATCATGGCGGACAGGAAGCTTTCTTT
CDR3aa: CASSYHGGQEAFF

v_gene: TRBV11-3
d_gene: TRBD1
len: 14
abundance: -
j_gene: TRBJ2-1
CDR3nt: TGTGCCAGCAGCACCGAGACAGGGATCAATGAGCAGTTCTTC
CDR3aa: CASSTETGINEQFF

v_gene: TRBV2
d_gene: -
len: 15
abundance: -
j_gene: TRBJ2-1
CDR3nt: TGTGCCAGCGCCGAGGAGGGGGGGCGCTACAATGAGCAGTTCTTC
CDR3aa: CASAEEGGRYNEQFF

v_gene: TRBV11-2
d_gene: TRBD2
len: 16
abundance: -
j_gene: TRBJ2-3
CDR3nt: TGTGCCAGCAGCTTGGACCTAGCGGGTAGCACAGATACGCAGTATTTT
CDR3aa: CASSLDLAGSTDTQYF

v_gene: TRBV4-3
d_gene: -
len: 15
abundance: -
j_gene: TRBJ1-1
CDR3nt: TGCGCCAGCGACACCGCGAGGTTTAGAAACACTGAAGCTTTCTTT
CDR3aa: CASDTARFRNTEAFF

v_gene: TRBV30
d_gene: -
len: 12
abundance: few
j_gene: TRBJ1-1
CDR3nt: TGTGCCTGGACCTCCGGGCCCTCGGAAGCTTTCTTT
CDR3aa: CAWTSGPSEAFF

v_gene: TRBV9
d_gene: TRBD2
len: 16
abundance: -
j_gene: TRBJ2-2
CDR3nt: TGTGCCAGCAGCGTAGCTCTAGCGGAGAACACCGGGGAGCTGTTTTTT
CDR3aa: CASSVALAENTGELFF

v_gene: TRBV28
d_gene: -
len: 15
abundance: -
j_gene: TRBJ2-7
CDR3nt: TGTGCCAGCAGTCCATGGGACACGCAACCCTACGAGCAGTACTTC
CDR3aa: CASSPWDTQPYEQYF

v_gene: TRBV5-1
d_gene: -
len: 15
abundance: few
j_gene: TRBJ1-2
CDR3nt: TGCGCCAGCAGGCGTCGTAACAGGACTCACTATGGCTACACCTTC
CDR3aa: CASRRRNRTHYGYTF

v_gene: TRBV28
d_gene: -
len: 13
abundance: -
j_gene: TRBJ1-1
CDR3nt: TGTGCCAGCAGGCCCACTGGGAGCGCTGAAGCTTTCTTT
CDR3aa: CASRPTGSAEAFF

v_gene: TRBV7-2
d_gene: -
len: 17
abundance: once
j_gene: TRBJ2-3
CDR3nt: TGTGCCAGCAGCCCCGTGGGGTGGGACATCGGCACAGATACGCAGTATTTT
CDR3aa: CASSPVGWDIGTDTQYF

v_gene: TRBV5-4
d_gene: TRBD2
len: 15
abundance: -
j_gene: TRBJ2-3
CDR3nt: TGTGCCAGCAGCTTGGTGGGGGGGAAAGGAGATACGCAGTATTTT
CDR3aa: CASSLVGGKGDTQYF

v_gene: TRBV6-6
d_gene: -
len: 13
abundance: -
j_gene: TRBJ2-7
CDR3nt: TGTGCCAGCAGCCGCGGGCCCTCCTACGAGCAGTACTTC
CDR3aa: CASSRGPSYEQYF

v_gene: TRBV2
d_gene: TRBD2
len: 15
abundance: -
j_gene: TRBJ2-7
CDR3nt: TGTGCCAGCAGACCGTTAGCGGGGCCTGATTACGAGCAGTACTTC
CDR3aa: CASRPLAGPDYEQYF

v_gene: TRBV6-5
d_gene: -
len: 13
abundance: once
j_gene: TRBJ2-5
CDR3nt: TGTGCCAGCAGTTTCCAGTCGTCAGAGACCCAGTACTTC
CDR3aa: CASSFQSSETQYF

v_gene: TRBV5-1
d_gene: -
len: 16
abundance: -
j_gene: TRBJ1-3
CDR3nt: TGCGCCAGCAGCTTGTCCGGGCGGGGCTCTGGAAACACCATATATTTT
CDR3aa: CASSLSGRGSGNTIYF

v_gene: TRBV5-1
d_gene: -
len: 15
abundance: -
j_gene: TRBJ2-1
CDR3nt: TGCGCCAGCAGCTTGGACACCATCTCCTACAATGAGCAGTTCTTC
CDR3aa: CASSLDTISYNEQFF

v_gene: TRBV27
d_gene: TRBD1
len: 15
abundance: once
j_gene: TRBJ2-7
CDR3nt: TGTGCCAGCAGTTCCCCGGGACAGGGGGCGCTTGAGCAGTACTTC
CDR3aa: CASSSPGQGALEQYF

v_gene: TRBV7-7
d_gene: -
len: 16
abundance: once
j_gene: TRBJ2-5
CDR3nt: TGTGCTAGCAGCTTAGCCCTAAGGGGATCATCAGAGACCCAGTACTTC
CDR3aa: CASSLALRGSSETQYF